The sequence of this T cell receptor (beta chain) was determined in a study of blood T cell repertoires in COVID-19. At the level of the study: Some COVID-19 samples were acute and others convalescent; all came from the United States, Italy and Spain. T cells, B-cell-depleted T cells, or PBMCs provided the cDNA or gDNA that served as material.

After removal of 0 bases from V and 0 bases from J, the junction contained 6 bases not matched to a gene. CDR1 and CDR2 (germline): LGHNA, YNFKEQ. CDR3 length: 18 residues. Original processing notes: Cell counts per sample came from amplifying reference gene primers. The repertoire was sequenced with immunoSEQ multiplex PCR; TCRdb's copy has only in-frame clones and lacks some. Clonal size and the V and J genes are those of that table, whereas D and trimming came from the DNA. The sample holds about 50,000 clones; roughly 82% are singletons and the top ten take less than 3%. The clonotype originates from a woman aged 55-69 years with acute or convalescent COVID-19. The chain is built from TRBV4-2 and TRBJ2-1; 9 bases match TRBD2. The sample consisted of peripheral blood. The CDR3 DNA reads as TGTGCCAGCAGCCAAGATCAAGGTAGCGGGAGCTCCTACAATGAGCAGTTCTTC. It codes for CASSQDQGSGSSYNEQFF.